This T cell receptor (beta chain) is drawn from a study of shared clonotypes between healthy human individuals. Study summary: Aged 18 to 49, the donors were a couple of women and a few men.

Remarks on this clone: The antigen is unknown.

Study conclusions and caveats: Memory subsets generally showed smaller estimated richness than naive subsets did.

The CD4+ fraction was divided into a CD45RA+ naive subset and a CD45RA-negative memory subset. Sequencing was performed with immunoSEQ multiplex PCR; in TCRdb, only in-frame clones are kept and a portion is missing. The data show some 2.1 million clones, 85% to 95% seen once. Germline CDR1 and CDR2: ENHRY and SYGVKD. CDR3 size: 15 residues. Trimming took 6 bases from V and 4 from J; bases not matched to a gene: 7. The specimen was naive CD4+ T cells sorted from blood. Subset denoted: CD45RA+ positively selected. This TCR derives from a man aged 18 to 29 in good health. The V and J genes are TRBV10-3 and TRBJ2-1, with 9 bases that match TRBD2. This CDR3 reads CAISPLAGDYNEQFF. The CDR3 nucleotides are TGTGCCATCAGCCCCTTAGCGGGGGATTACAATGAGCAGTTCTTC.